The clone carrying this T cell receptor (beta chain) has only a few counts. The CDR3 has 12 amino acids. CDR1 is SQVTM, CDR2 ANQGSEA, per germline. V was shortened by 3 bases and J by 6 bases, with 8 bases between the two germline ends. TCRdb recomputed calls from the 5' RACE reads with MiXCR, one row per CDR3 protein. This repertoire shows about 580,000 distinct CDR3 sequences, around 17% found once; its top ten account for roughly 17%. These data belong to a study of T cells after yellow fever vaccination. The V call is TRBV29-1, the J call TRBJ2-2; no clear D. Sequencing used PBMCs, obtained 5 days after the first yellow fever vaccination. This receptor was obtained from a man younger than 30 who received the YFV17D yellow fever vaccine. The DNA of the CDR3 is TGCAGCGTTGACCACCAGGCCGGGGAGCTGTTTTTT. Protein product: CSVDHQAGELFF.